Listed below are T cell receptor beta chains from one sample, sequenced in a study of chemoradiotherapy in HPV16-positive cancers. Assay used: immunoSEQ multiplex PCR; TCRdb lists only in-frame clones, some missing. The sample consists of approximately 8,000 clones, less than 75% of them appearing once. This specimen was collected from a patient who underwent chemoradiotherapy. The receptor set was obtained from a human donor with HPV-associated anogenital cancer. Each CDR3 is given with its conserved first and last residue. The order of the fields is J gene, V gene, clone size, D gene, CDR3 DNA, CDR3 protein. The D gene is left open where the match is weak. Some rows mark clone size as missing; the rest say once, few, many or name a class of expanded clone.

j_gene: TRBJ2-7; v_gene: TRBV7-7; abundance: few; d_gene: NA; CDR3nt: TGTGCCAGCAGCTTAGCTGAGGGGTACGAGCAGTACTTC; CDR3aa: CASSLAEGYEQYF
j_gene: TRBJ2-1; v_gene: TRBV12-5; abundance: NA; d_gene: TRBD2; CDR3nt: TGTGCTAGTGGTGGGACTAGCGGGAGGAGCAATGAGCAGTTCTTC; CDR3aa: CASGGTSGRSNEQFF
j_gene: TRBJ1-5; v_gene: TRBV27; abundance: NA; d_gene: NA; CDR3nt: TGTGCCAGCAGTTTATCGACAGGAGGGAGCAATCAGCCCCAGCATTTT; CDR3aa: CASSLSTGGSNQPQHF
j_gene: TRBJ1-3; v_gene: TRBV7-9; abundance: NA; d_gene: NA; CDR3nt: TGTGCCAGCAGCTTAAACGACGGAGGAAACACCATATATTTT; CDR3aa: CASSLNDGGNTIYF
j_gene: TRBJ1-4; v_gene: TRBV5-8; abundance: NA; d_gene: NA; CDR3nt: TGTGCCAGCAGCGGTGGACTTAATGAAAAACTGTTTTTT; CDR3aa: CASSGGLNEKLFF
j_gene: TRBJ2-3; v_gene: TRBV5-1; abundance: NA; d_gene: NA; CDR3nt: TGCGCCAGCAGCTTTGGGGGCACAGATACGCAGTATTTT; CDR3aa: CASSFGGTDTQYF
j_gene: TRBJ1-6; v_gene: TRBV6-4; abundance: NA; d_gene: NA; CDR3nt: TGTGCCAGCAGTCCTCGGGGAGGCGATTCACCCCTCCACTTT; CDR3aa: CASSPRGGDSPLHF
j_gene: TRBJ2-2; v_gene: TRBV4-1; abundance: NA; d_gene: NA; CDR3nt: TGCGCCAGCAGCCAAGGGGTTTTGAGGCGGGTAAACACCGGGGAGCTGTTTTTT; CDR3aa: CASSQGVLRRVNTGELFF
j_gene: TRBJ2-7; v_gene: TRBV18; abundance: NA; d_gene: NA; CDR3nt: TGTGCCAGCTCACCCACCGGGACCTCCTACGAGCAGTACTTC; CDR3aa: CASSPTGTSYEQYF
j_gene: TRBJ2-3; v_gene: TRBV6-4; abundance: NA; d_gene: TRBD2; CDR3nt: TGTGCCAGCAGTGACTCCTACGATGTTAGCGGGGGGAAGACAGATACGCAGTATTTT; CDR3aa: CASSDSYDVSGGKTDTQYF
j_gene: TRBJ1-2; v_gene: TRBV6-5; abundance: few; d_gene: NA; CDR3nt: TGTGCCAGCAGTTACGGCTTGGAAGGCTACACCTTC; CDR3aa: CASSYGLEGYTF
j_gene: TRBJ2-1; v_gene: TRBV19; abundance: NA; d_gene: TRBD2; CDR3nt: TGTGCCAGTAGTCGAGCGGGGATCACCTACAATGAGCAGTTCTTC; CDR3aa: CASSRAGITYNEQFF
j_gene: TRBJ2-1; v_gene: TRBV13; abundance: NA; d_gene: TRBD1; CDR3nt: TGTGCCAGCAGCTTGGGACAGGGAAGAGACTCCTACAATGAGCAGTTCTTC; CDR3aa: CASSLGQGRDSYNEQFF
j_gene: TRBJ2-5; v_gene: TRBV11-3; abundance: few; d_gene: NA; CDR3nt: TGTGCCAGCAGCTCAGATCGTGAGACACTAGAAGAGACCCAGTACTTC; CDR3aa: CASSSDRETLEETQYF
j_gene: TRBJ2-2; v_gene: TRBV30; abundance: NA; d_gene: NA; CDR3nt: TGTGCCTGGAGTGTAGTCGTTCGTCGCAACACCGGGGAGCTGTTTTTT; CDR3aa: CAWSVVVRRNTGELFF
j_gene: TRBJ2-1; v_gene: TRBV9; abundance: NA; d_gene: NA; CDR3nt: TGTGCCAGCAGCTCCGTGGACGGGGACAATGAGCAGTTCTTC; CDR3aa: CASSSVDGDNEQFF
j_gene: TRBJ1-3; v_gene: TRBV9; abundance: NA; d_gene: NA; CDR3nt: TGTGCCAGCAGTCCAACCCCGACAGACCGAAACACCATATATTTT; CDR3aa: CASSPTPTDRNTIYF
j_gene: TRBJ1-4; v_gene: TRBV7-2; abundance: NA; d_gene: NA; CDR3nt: TGTGCCAGCAGCTTAGGAGGGCATGGGAATGAAAAACTGTTTTTT; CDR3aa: CASSLGGHGNEKLFF
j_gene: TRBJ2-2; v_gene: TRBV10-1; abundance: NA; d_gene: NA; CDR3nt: TGCGCCAGCAGTGAGAGGCGGGGCACCGGGGAGCTGTTTTTT; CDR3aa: CASSERRGTGELFF
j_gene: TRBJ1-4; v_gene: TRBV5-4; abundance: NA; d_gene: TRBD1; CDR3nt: TGTGCCAGCAGCTGGACAGGGGCAAAAAATGAAAAACTGTTTTTT; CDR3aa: CASSWTGAKNEKLFF
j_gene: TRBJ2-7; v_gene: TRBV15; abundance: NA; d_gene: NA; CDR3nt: TGTGCCACCAGCGAACGGACGGATTCCTCCTACGAGCAGTACTTC; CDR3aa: CATSERTDSSYEQYF
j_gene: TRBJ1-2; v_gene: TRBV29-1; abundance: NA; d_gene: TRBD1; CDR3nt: TGCAGCGTAGCCCCAGGGGGGAGCTATGGCTACACCTTC; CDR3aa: CSVAPGGSYGYTF
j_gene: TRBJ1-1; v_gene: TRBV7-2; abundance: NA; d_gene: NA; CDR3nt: TGTGCCAGCAGCGCCGGAGGAGGCAGATTTGAAGCTTTCTTT; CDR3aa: CASSAGGGRFEAFF
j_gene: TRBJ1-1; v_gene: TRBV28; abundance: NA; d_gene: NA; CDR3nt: TGTGCCAGCAGTTTTTGGAGCCGGGGGGGCCGGAACACTGAAGCTTTCTTT; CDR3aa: CASSFWSRGGRNTEAFF
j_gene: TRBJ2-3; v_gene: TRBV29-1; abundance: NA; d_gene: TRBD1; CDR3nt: TGCAGCGTTGAAACCGGACAGGGGCCGGCTTCAGATACGCAGTATTTT; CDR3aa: CSVETGQGPASDTQYF
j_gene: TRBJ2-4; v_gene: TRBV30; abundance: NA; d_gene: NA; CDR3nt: TGTGCCTGGAGTGACGCTGGCGGGGACGCCAAAAACATTCAGTACTTC; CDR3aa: CAWSDAGGDAKNIQYF
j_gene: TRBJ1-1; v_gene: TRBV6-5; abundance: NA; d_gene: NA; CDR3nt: TGTGCCAGCAGTTACTCGACTGGGAACACTGAAGCTTTCTTT; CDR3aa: CASSYSTGNTEAFF
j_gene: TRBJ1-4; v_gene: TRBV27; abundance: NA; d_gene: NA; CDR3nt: TGTGCCAGCAGGCACGGGCTTAATGAAAAACTGTTTTTT; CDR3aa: CASRHGLNEKLFF
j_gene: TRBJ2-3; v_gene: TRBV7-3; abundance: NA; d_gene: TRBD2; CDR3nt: TGTGCCAGCAGCCCCAGACTAGCGGCTACTTCCACAGATACGCAGTATTTT; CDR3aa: CASSPRLAATSTDTQYF
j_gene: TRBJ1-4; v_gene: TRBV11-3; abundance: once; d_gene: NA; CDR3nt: TGTGCCAGCAGCGCGTCTAATGAAAAACTGTTTTTT; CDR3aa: CASSASNEKLFF
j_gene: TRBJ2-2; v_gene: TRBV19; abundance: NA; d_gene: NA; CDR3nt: TGTGCCAGTAGTATTCTCCCACCCGGGGAGCTGTTTTTT; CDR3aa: CASSILPPGELFF
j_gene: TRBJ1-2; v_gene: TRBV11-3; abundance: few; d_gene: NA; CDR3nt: TGTGCCAGCAGCTCGCGCCGGGTGGGCTACACCTTC; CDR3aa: CASSSRRVGYTF
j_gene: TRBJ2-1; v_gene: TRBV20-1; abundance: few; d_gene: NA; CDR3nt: TGCAGTGCTCGAGACTTACATGAGCAGTTCTTC; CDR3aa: CSARDLHEQFF
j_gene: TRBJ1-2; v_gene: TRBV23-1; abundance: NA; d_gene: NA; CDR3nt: TGCCGATGCCAGAGGGCGGGTACGGGCTACACCTTC; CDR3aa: CRCQRAGTGYTF
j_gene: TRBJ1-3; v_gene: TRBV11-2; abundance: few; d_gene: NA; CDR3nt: TGTGCCAGCAGCTTAGGGGGTTCTGGAAACACCATATATTTT; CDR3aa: CASSLGGSGNTIYF
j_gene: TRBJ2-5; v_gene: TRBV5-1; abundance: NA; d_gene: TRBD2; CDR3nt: TGCGCCAGCAGCTTGGGCGGGGAGGGACGACAAGAGACCCAGTACTTC; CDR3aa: CASSLGGEGRQETQYF
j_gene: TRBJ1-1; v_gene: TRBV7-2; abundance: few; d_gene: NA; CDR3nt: TGTGCCAGCAGCTACGACAGGCAGGATCGAACTTTCTTT; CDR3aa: CASSYDRQDRTFF
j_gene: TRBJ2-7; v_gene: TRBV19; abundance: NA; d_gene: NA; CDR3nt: TGTGCCAGTAGCGGGAGCCCCCTAAACGAGCAGTACTTC; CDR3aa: CASSGSPLNEQYF
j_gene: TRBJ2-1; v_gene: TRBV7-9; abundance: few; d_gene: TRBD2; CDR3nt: TGTGCCAGCAGCTTCGGGACTAGTAGTTCTAATGAGCAGTTCTTC; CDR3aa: CASSFGTSSSNEQFF
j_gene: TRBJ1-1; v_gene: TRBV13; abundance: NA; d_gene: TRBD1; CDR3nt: TGTGCCAGCAGCTTCTCCGGGACAGGGGGCGAAGCTTTCTTT; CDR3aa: CASSFSGTGGEAFF
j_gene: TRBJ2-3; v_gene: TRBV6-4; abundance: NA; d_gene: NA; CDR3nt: TGTGCCAGCAGTGACTCGAGATTCGGAACAGATACGCAGTATTTT; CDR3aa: CASSDSRFGTDTQYF
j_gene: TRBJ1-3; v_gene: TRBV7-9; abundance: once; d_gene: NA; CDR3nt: TGTGCCAGCAGCCCGGGGGGCAGTAGGGGAAACACCATATATTTT; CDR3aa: CASSPGGSRGNTIYF
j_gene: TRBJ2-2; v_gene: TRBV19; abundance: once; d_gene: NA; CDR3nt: TGTGCCAGTAGAACCGGGACGACGAACACCGGGGAGCTGTTTTTT; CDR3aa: CASRTGTTNTGELFF
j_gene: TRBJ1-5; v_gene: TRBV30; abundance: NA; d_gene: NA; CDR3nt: TGTGCCTGGAGTGGGAGAGGGAATCAGCCCCAGCATTTT; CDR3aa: CAWSGRGNQPQHF
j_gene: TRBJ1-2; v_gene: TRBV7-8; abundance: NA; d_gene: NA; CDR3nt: TGTGCCAGCAGCTTAGGGGACCTTATGCCGGGAGGCTACACCTTC; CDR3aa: CASSLGDLMPGGYTF
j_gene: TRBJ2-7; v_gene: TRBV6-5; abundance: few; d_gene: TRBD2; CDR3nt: TGTGCCAGCCAACGGGCGGGAGCAGGGTACGAGCAGTACTTC; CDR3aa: CASQRAGAGYEQYF
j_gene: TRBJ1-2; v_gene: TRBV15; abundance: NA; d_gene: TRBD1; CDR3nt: TGTGCCACCAGCGGACAACAGGGGGCCGGCTATGGCTACACCTTC; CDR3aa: CATSGQQGAGYGYTF
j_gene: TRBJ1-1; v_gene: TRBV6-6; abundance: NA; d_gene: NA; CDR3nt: TGTGCCAGCAGTTACTCTAAAGGGGAGATTGAAGCTTTCTTT; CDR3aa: CASSYSKGEIEAFF
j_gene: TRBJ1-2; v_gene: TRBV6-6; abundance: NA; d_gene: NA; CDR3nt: TGTGCCAGCAGTTACGAGGGTAACTATGGCTACACCTTC; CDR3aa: CASSYEGNYGYTF
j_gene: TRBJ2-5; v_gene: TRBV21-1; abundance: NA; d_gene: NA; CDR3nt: TGTGCCAGCACACTAGCGCAAGAGACCCAGTACTTC; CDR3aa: CASTLAQETQYF
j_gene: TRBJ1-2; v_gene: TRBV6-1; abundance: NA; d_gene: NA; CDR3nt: TGTGCCAGCAGTGAAGCGAACTTCTATGGCTACACCTTC; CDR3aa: CASSEANFYGYTF
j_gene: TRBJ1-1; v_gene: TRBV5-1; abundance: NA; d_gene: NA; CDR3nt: TGCGCCAGCAGCTTTGCAGGGGACACTGAAGCTTTCTTT; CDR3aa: CASSFAGDTEAFF
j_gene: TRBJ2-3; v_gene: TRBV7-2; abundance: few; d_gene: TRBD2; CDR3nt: TGTGCCAGCAAGCTAGGCCTGACTAGCGGGAGATCAGATACGCAGTATTTT; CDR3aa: CASKLGLTSGRSDTQYF
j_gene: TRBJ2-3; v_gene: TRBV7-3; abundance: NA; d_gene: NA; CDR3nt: TGTGCCAGCAGCGGGTACTCAACAGATACGCAGTATTTT; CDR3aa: CASSGYSTDTQYF
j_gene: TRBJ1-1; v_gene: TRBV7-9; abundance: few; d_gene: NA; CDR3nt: TGTGCCAGCAGCTTAGGGAGGGCTGAAGAAGCTTTCTTT; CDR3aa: CASSLGRAEEAFF